The 15 T cell receptor beta chains listed next were all sequenced from one sample in a study of cytomegalovirus exposure and HLA in healthy donors. Primers included in the PCR were 60 Vbeta and 13 Jbeta primers. The data were produced by immunoSEQ multiplex PCR, yet TCRdb's version contains in-frame clones alone and is incomplete. The sample lists 150,000 to 200,000 clones; 73% were seen once. Material: PBMCs. The receptors stem from a woman younger than 45 in good health and CMV-seronegative.

The genes are TRBV7-2 and TRBJ2-7; possible D gene TRBD1, 6 bases. Germline lookup yields CDR1 SGHTA and CDR2 FQGNSA. The CDR3 has 14 residues. Trimming removed 5 bases from V and 3 bases from J, with 14 bases in between. The CDR3 coding sequence is TGTGCCAGCAGCCTCCGGACAGCCTACTACGAGCAGTACTTC. Amino acid sequence: CASSLRTAYYEQYF.

V usage is TRBV14 and J usage is TRBJ2-1, with D possibly being TRBD2 (6 bases). The CDR3 contains 15 residues. V lost 1 base to trimming and J lost 7 bases, with 14 bases between them. CDR1 SGHDN and CDR2 FVKESK come from the germline V gene. In DNA, the CDR3 is TGTGCCAGCAGCCAAGTTGGGGGGTTGCGGAATGAGCAGTTCTTC. Its protein is CASSQVGGLRNEQFF.

The chain uses TRBV4-2 and TRBJ1-1; D uncertain. CDR1 and CDR2 from the germline V gene are LGHNA and YNFKEQ. Between the trimmed V and J ends, which lost 1 base and 0 bases, there was a span of 9 bases. CDR3 length: 15 residues. CDR3 sequence (DNA): TGTGCCAGCAGCCAAGTGGGGAGGGTGAACACTGAAGCTTTCTTT. As protein: CASSQVGRVNTEAFF.

The V gene is TRBV10-2, the J gene TRBJ1-1; D remains ambiguous. V shed 8 bases and J shed 3 bases, with 10 bases lying between them. CDR3 size: 12 residues. Looked up from germline, CDR1 is WSHSY and CDR2 is SAAADI. Here the CDR3 DNA reads TGCGCCAGCGGCCCTTACGACACTGAAGCTTTCTTT. Protein: CASGPYDTEAFF.

The chain recombines TRBV18 with TRBJ2-5; 8 nucleotides match TRBD1. The ends lost 5 bases at V and 5 bases at J; junction bases unmatched: 7. The CDR3 runs 14 residues. Looked up from germline, CDR1 is KGHSH and CDR2 is LQKENI. For the CDR3, the DNA is TGTGCCAGCTCATCCAGGGGGCTCGGGGAGACCCAGTACTTC. It is translated as CASSSRGLGETQYF. Based on the CDR3 plus reference TRBV18 and TRBJ2-5, the full variable domain is NAGVMQNPRHLVRRRGQEARLRCSPMKGHSHVYWYRQLPEEGLKFMVYLQKENIIDESGMPKERFSAEFPKEGPSILRIQQVVRGDSAAYFCASSSRGLGETQYFGPGTRLLVL.

The CDR3 DNA is TGTGCCAGCAGCCCAGAAATAAACACTGAAGCTTTCTTT. Amino acid sequence: CASSPEINTEAFF. The chain uses TRBV5-4 and TRBJ1-1; D gene uncertain. Germline values: CDR1 SGHNT, CDR2 YYREEE (reference sequence). Trimming removed 4 bases at V and 2 bases at J, with 9 bases between. The CDR3 is 13 amino acids.

The J gene is TRBJ2-1, the V gene TRBV5-1; 7 nucleotides match TRBD2. Germline V gene lookup returns CDR1 SGHRS and CDR2 YFSETQ. The J segment lost 15 bases and the V segment lost 0 bases, leaving 6 bases of the junction unmatched. This CDR3 contains 12 residues. CDR3 loop: CASSLDGDYAFF. Here the CDR3 DNA reads TGCGCCAGCAGCTTGGACGGGGACTATGCGTTCTTC.

This clone was counted a few times. This chain joins TRBV6-6 and TRBJ1-2; D might be TRBD1 (6 bases). CDR1 is MNHNY and CDR2 is SVGAGI in the germline V gene (reference sequence). V lost 6 bases, J lost 4 bases, and 15 bases lay in between. The CDR3 spans 14 residues. The CDR3 region is CASSGPGVGYGYTF. The CDR3 coding sequence is TGTGCCAGCAGCGGGCCAGGGGTGGGCTATGGCTACACCTTC.

Only a few counts were recorded for this clone. The chain recombines TRBV10-2 with TRBJ2-6; D is uncertain. The CDR3 has 16 residues. Per germline, CDR1 WSHSY and CDR2 SAAADI. V gave up 9 bases and J gave up 4 bases, with 19 bases separating them. The CDR3 spells CASRGLGPEGANVLTF. CDR3 nucleotides: TGCGCCAGTAGAGGATTGGGTCCAGAGGGGGCCAACGTCCTGACTTTC.

V and J are TRBV7-2 and TRBJ1-1; a weak D match, TRBD1 (6 bases). The CDR3 length is 14 residues. CDR1 and CDR2 from the germline V gene are SGHTA and FQGNSA. V was pared by 7 bases and J by 2 bases, with 14 bases between. DNA of the CDR3: TGTGCCAGCACCAGTGCAGGGGCTAACACTGAAGCTTTCTTT. It encodes CASTSAGANTEAFF.

V is TRBV19 and J is TRBJ1-5, with TRBD1 matching 7 bases. The CDR3 runs 15 residues. V trimming: 5 bases; J trimming: 3 bases; junction bases outside the gene matches: 7. Germline V gives CDR1 LNHDA, CDR2 SQIVND (reference sequence). DNA for the CDR3: TGTGCCAGTAGTTTCCGGGACAGACTCAATCAGCCCCAGCATTTT. It encodes CASSFRDRLNQPQHF.

The J gene is TRBJ1-3, the V gene TRBV9, with TRBD1 identical over 8 bases. The CDR3 is 15 amino acids. Germline V CDR1 and CDR2: SGDLS, YYNGEE. The J segment lost 4 bases and the V segment lost 2 bases, leaving 5 bases of the junction unmatched. The CDR3 DNA sequence: TGTGCCAGCAGCGTTCAGGGGGCCGAGGGAAACACCATATATTTT. Translation gives CASSVQGAEGNTIYF.

The rearrangement joins TRBV5-1 to TRBJ1-4; D is perhaps TRBD1 (5 bases). V was cut by 0 bases and J by 8 bases, with 14 bases left in between. Per germline, CDR1 SGHRS and CDR2 YFSETQ. The CDR3 totals 15 residues. The CDR3 reads CASSLAPGREEKLFF. The CDR3 DNA follows: TGCGCCAGCAGCTTGGCCCCGGGACGGGAGGAAAAACTGTTTTTT.

The chain carries TRBV9 and TRBJ2-7, with 11 bases aligning to TRBD1. Germline V gene sequence: CDR1 SGDLS, CDR2 YYNGEE. V trimming: 3 bases; J trimming: 7 bases; junction bases outside the gene matches: 6. The CDR3 consists of 14 residues. DNA of the CDR3: TGTGCCAGCAGCGCCTCGGGACAGGGGGTAGAGCAGTACTTC. Amino acid sequence: CASSASGQGVEQYF.

As for this clone: The germline gene is not matched at one end of the junction; a read error may be the cause. The chain joins TRBV7-9 to TRBJ1-2; TRBD1 is a possible D gene (5 bases). The CDR3 is 17 residues long. The germline CDR1 and CDR2 sequences are SEHNR and FQNEAQ (reference sequence). CDR3 bases: TGTTCCAGCAGCCCTATAATTGGGACTCCGCAAAACTATGGCTACACCTTC. Protein sequence: CSSSPIIGTPQNYGYTF. Full variable domain (outside the CDR3, taken from reference TRBV7-9 and TRBJ1-2): DTGVSQNPRHKITKRGQNVTFRCDPISEHNRLYWYRQTLGQGPEFLTYFQNEAQLEKSRLLSDRFSAERPKGSFSTLEIQRTEQGDSAMYLCSSSPIIGTPQNYGYTFGSGTRLTVV.